A selection of T cell receptor beta chains follows, all from one sample in a study of T cell changes during pregnancy in multiple sclerosis. Sequenced by immunoSEQ multiplex PCR; TCRdb stores in-frame clones only, minus some. This table holds 88,000 or so clones, about 92% found once. The specimen comprised peripheral blood, sampled before pregnancy. These receptors were collected from a female donor with multiple sclerosis, enrolled in a pregnancy study. Each CDR3 is given with its conserved first and last residue. The D gene is left open where the match is weak. Some rows have no size entry. The others give once, few or many, or a class for an expanded clone.

V: TRBV6-6; D: TRBD2; J: TRBJ2-1; size: NA; DNA: TGTGCCAGCACCGACCCGACTAGCGACAATGAGCAGTTCTTC; CDR3: CASTDPTSDNEQFF
V: TRBV29-1; D: TRBD2; J: TRBJ2-3; size: NA; DNA: TGCAGCGCCCAGGCTAGCGGGAGGGCCTCAAGCACAGATACGCAGTATTTT; CDR3: CSAQASGRASSTDTQYF
V: TRBV29-1; D: NA; J: TRBJ1-1; size: NA; DNA: TGCAGCGTTGATAGCGCCCAGGAAGCTTTCTTT; CDR3: CSVDSAQEAFF
V: TRBV7-8; D: NA; J: TRBJ2-7; size: NA; DNA: TGTGCCAGCAGATCCGGGGGACAGACCCCCTACGAGCAGTACTTC; CDR3: CASRSGGQTPYEQYF
V: TRBV4-1; D: NA; J: TRBJ2-1; size: NA; DNA: TGCGCCAGCACCGGGGGTCGGGGCCATTCCTACAATGAGCAGTTCTTC; CDR3: CASTGGRGHSYNEQFF
V: TRBV18; D: NA; J: TRBJ1-1; size: NA; DNA: TGTGCCAGCTCACTCTTTGGGAGGGAGAACACTGAAGCTTTCTTT; CDR3: CASSLFGRENTEAFF
V: TRBV5-5; D: TRBD1; J: TRBJ2-3; size: NA; DNA: TGTGCCAGCAGCTTGCGGGGACAGGCGGCCACAGATACGCAGTATTTT; CDR3: CASSLRGQAATDTQYF
V: TRBV4-1; D: NA; J: TRBJ2-1; size: NA; DNA: TGCGCCAGCAGCCCCCCTGGGTGGGCGAACAATGAGCAGTTCTTC; CDR3: CASSPPGWANNEQFF
V: TRBV4-1; D: NA; J: TRBJ2-1; size: NA; DNA: TGCGCCAGCAGCCAATCTTCCGGGACTCCCTGGGAGTTCTTC; CDR3: CASSQSSGTPWEFF
V: TRBV27; D: TRBD1; J: TRBJ1-5; size: NA; DNA: TGTGCCAGCAGGGACAGGGGAACATATAGCAATCAGCCCCAGCATTTT; CDR3: CASRDRGTYSNQPQHF
V: TRBV28; D: TRBD2; J: TRBJ2-3; size: once; DNA: TGTGCCAGCTTGAGCGGGAGTTCTACAGATACGCAGTATTTT; CDR3: CASLSGSSTDTQYF
V: TRBV6-5; D: NA; J: TRBJ2-5; size: once; DNA: TGTGCCAGCAGTTATGGGAAGGGAGGGACCCAGTACTTC; CDR3: CASSYGKGGTQYF
V: TRBV2; D: TRBD2; J: TRBJ2-3; size: NA; DNA: TGTGCCAGCAGTGGACTAGCGGCTTTCACAGATACGCAGTATTTT; CDR3: CASSGLAAFTDTQYF
V: TRBV28; D: TRBD2; J: TRBJ2-1; size: NA; DNA: TGTGCCAGCCAGGGTGGGAGGGGTGAGCAGTTCTTC; CDR3: CASQGGRGEQFF
V: TRBV9; D: NA; J: TRBJ1-4; size: NA; DNA: TGTGCCAGCAGCGTAGCCGGACAGAGTAATGAAAAACTGTTTTTT; CDR3: CASSVAGQSNEKLFF
V: TRBV28; D: TRBD2; J: TRBJ2-5; size: NA; DNA: TGTGCCAGCAGGTCCCCTAGCGGGAGTTACCAAGAGACCCAGTACTTC; CDR3: CASRSPSGSYQETQYF
V: TRBV6-6; D: TRBD1; J: TRBJ2-2; size: NA; DNA: TGTGCCAGCAGTTCCACAGGGGATACCGGGGAGCTGTTTTTT; CDR3: CASSSTGDTGELFF
V: TRBV9; D: NA; J: TRBJ2-5; size: NA; DNA: TGTGCCAGCAGCGTAGCTACGGGGGATAATCCCCAAGAGATCCAGTACTTC; CDR3: CASSVATGDNPQEIQYF
V: TRBV5-1; D: TRBD1; J: TRBJ1-2; size: NA; DNA: TGCGCCAGCAGCTCGACAGGGTCTGCCTATGGCTACACCTTC; CDR3: CASSSTGSAYGYTF
V: TRBV7-9; D: TRBD1; J: TRBJ1-1; size: NA; DNA: TGTGCCAGCAGCTCACAGGGGAGAGCTTTCTTT; CDR3: CASSSQGRAFF
V: TRBV2; D: NA; J: TRBJ1-5; size: few; DNA: TGTGCCAGCACGGGGGAAGCTCTGCGCAATCAGCCCCAGCATTTT; CDR3: CASTGEALRNQPQHF
V: TRBV6-1; D: NA; J: TRBJ2-7; size: NA; DNA: TGTGCCAGCAGACAAGGAGGGCCGAGCGAGCAGTACTTC; CDR3: CASRQGGPSEQYF
V: TRBV28; D: TRBD2; J: TRBJ2-7; size: NA; DNA: TGTGCCAGCAGTTACGGGACTAGCGTAGGGGGGGGCAACGAGCAGTACTTC; CDR3: CASSYGTSVGGGNEQYF
V: TRBV28; D: TRBD2; J: TRBJ2-1; size: NA; DNA: TGTGGTGTGGTGGCTAGCGGGCAGAACAATGAGCAGTTCTTC; CDR3: CGVVASGQNNEQFF
V: TRBV9; D: TRBD2; J: TRBJ2-1; size: NA; DNA: TGTGCCAGCAGCGTAGTTGCGGGAGGTTTCAATGAGCAGTTCTTC; CDR3: CASSVVAGGFNEQFF
V: TRBV2; D: NA; J: TRBJ1-3; size: NA; DNA: TGTGCCAGCAGCAGGAGTGGGGCCATCTCTGGAAACACCATATATTTT; CDR3: CASSRSGAISGNTIYF
V: TRBV5-1; D: TRBD1; J: TRBJ1-2; size: NA; DNA: TGCGCCAGCAGCTTTGACAGGGGCGTCTCATCTGTAGATGGCTACACCTTC; CDR3: CASSFDRGVSSVDGYTF
V: TRBV11-2; D: TRBD2; J: TRBJ2-7; size: NA; DNA: TGTGCCAGCAGCTTAGCCGGGGGGATCGAGCAGTACTTC; CDR3: CASSLAGGIEQYF
V: TRBV7-8; D: TRBD2; J: TRBJ2-2; size: once; DNA: TGTGCCAGCAGCTTAGGTGGCGGGAGAGCTAACACCGGGGAGCTGTTTTTT; CDR3: CASSLGGGRANTGELFF
V: TRBV7-8; D: NA; J: TRBJ1-2; size: NA; DNA: TGTGCCAGCAGCTTAGGCGGTCCCTATGGCTACACCTTC; CDR3: CASSLGGPYGYTF
V: TRBV19; D: TRBD2; J: TRBJ2-1; size: NA; DNA: TGTGCCAGTCAGACCGGGGGGTTTACCTACAATGAGCAGTTCTTC; CDR3: CASQTGGFTYNEQFF
V: TRBV6-5; D: NA; J: TRBJ2-7; size: NA; DNA: TGTGCCAGCAATTTCAGGGGAGGGGAGCAGTACTTC; CDR3: CASNFRGGEQYF
V: TRBV7-9; D: NA; J: TRBJ2-5; size: NA; DNA: TGTGCCAGCAGTCAGGGACACACCCAGGGAGAGACCCAGTACTTC; CDR3: CASSQGHTQGETQYF
V: TRBV28; D: TRBD1; J: TRBJ2-3; size: NA; DNA: TGTGCCAGCAGTTTCCGCGGACAGGGATTCCCAGATACGCAGTATTTT; CDR3: CASSFRGQGFPDTQYF
V: TRBV5-1; D: NA; J: TRBJ2-7; size: NA; DNA: TGCGCCAGCAGCTTGGGCCAGGGAGAGCAGTACTTC; CDR3: CASSLGQGEQYF
V: TRBV28; D: NA; J: TRBJ2-7; size: NA; DNA: TGTGCCAGCATAACGGGACTGAGCTCCTACGAGCAGTACTTC; CDR3: CASITGLSSYEQYF
V: TRBV5-6; D: NA; J: TRBJ2-7; size: NA; DNA: TGTGCCAGCCGCAGTGCCGGTGGGGCTCAGCAGTACTTC; CDR3: CASRSAGGAQQYF
V: TRBV6-1; D: NA; J: TRBJ2-3; size: NA; DNA: TGTGCCAGCAGTGTTTTGGCAACAGCAGATACGCAGTATTTT; CDR3: CASSVLATADTQYF
V: TRBV15; D: NA; J: TRBJ1-5; size: NA; DNA: TGTGCCACCAGCAGAGAGGCGGGGATATTCGGAAGCAATCAGCCCCAGCATTTT; CDR3: CATSREAGIFGSNQPQHF
V: TRBV14; D: NA; J: TRBJ2-7; size: NA; DNA: TGTGCCAGCAGCCAAGTCCAGGGGCGCGAGCAGTACTTC; CDR3: CASSQVQGREQYF
V: TRBV6-5; D: NA; J: TRBJ2-1; size: NA; DNA: TGTGCCACCCTTCCGGCGGGTTCCTACAATGAGCAGTTCTTC; CDR3: CATLPAGSYNEQFF
V: TRBV6-4; D: NA; J: TRBJ2-3; size: once; DNA: TGTGCCAGCGAGGTCGGTAGCGGTACGCCACCAAGGGATACGCAGTATTTT; CDR3: CASEVGSGTPPRDTQYF
V: TRBV6-6; D: NA; J: TRBJ2-5; size: NA; DNA: TGTGCCAGCAGTCAATGGGGAGTGGAGACCCAGTACTTC; CDR3: CASSQWGVETQYF
V: TRBV5-1; D: TRBD2; J: TRBJ2-7; size: NA; DNA: TGCGCCAGCAGCGCGGGACTAGCGAGCTACGAGCAGTACTTC; CDR3: CASSAGLASYEQYF
V: TRBV5-6; D: NA; J: TRBJ2-7; size: NA; DNA: TGTGCCAGCAGCTTGATCGGGAGCCTGCGAGAGCAGTACTTC; CDR3: CASSLIGSLREQYF
V: TRBV19; D: TRBD1; J: TRBJ2-2; size: NA; DNA: TGTGCCAGTAGATGGGACAGGGCCGGGGAGCTGTTTTTT; CDR3: CASRWDRAGELFF
V: TRBV28; D: TRBD2; J: TRBJ2-7; size: few; DNA: TGTGCCAGCAGGTACGGACTAGCGGGAGGGCAGGAGCAGTACTTC; CDR3: CASRYGLAGGQEQYF
V: TRBV28; D: NA; J: TRBJ1-2; size: NA; DNA: TGTGCCAGCAGTTTTGATGAGTATGGCTACACCTTC; CDR3: CASSFDEYGYTF
V: TRBV28; D: TRBD1; J: TRBJ2-2; size: NA; DNA: TGTGCCAGCAGTTTATTGACAGGGGTCACCGGGGAGCTGTTTTTT; CDR3: CASSLLTGVTGELFF